The sequence of this T cell receptor (beta chain) was determined in a study of cytotoxic CD8 clonotypes in ibrutinib-treated CLL (dated by TCRdb to the early 2020s). With respect to the entire study: The cohort was composed of 11 relapsed/refractory and roughly 16 treatment-naive patients; IGHV unmutated status was identified in roughly 18 patients. Responses were partial in 24 patients and complete in 2; after median about 68 months follow-up, some 15 stayed in remission and about twelve progressed. The response samples were drawn at a median of approximately twelve months into treatment, with a range of roughly 6 to 36 months. On average, each sample had about 260,000 productive templates and more than 85,000 productive rearrangements. Of the approximately 90 people in the trial, 26 had longitudinal samples available. Cryopreserved peripheral blood mononuclear cells were obtained prior to treatment, at the time of response, and at either disease progression or sustained remission. Every remission and progressive disease sample was obtained while ibrutinib was still being received by the patients. What the authors observed across the whole study: Public clonotypes were rare and either contracted or stayed stable during treatment, and the rise in clonality at ibrutinib response reflected the expansion of private clonotypes. Clonality rose at ibrutinib response, remained stable during sustained remission, and dropped back toward baseline at progression. At baseline, clonality was higher than in age-matched healthy donors and showed a strong correlation with circulating CD8+ T-cell counts. Sampling times were not matched between sustained-remission and progressing patients, and lymph node repertoires were not studied.

This sample's time point label indicates: 12 months on ibrutinib. For TCR beta library preparation, approximately 2.2 micrograms of genomic DNA were isolated from cryopreserved PBMCs. High-throughput TCR beta sequencing was performed on longitudinal blood samples from CLL patients receiving ibrutinib monotherapy. The patients were enrolled in a single-center, open-label phase 2 trial of ibrutinib monotherapy. The goal of deep resolution MiSeq sequencing was a depth between 1 in 1 million and 1 in 200,000 T cells, and coverage averaged 10x per clonotype. The immunoSEQ hsTCRB Kit was used to generate TCR beta libraries. The paper's data handling went like this. ImmunoSEQ Data Assistant and ImmunoSEQ Analyzer were used for data analysis, and V, D and J genes were assigned according to IMGT definitions. Clonality, which ranges from 0 to 1, was calculated as one minus the normalized Shannon entropy of productive rearrangement frequencies. Only overrepresented clonotypes making up at least 0.05% of the repertoire of each patient were included in the public clonotype analysis. Some 13 age-matched healthy donor repertoires from immuneACCESS served as clonality controls. The source is immuneACCESS, and TCRdb retained only in-frame sequences with V and J called. Part of the clones is not carried over; for the studies checked, unresolved V genes explain less than half of this, and the remainder is unexplained. Clone size and V and J calls were adopted from that table, with D and trimming inferred from the DNA. This sample has some 58,000 clones in its table, and approximately 71% of those were observed once. Of the sample, 43% falls within the top ten clones.

Regarding this clone: The antigen it binds to is not known. Base qualities are missing; no much larger clone stands one base away.

The sample in question was PBMCs, obtained after 12 months of ibrutinib treatment. The receptor was isolated from a human donor with chronic lymphocytic leukemia.

The CDR3 region: CASSEEGQGADYEQYF. In nucleotide form, the sequence is TGTGCCAGCAGTGAAGAAGGACAGGGGGCTGACTACGAGCAGTACTTC. The chain was built from TRBV2 and TRBJ2-7, and TRBD1 matches 11 of the central bases. Clipping removes 1 base from V and 3 bases from J, with 5 as the unmatched junction base count. CDR1 SNHLY and CDR2 FYNNEI are derived from the germline V gene. The CDR3 has 16 amino acids, counting the end cysteine and phenylalanine. Only the CDR3 part of the read is kept: 48 bases, read in frame from the first base.